This T cell receptor beta chain was retrieved from a study of blood T cell repertoires in COVID-19. Assay: immunoSEQ multiplex PCR; the TCRdb copy retains only in-frame clones and omits some. There are about 170,000 clones in the sample; around 87% occur only once, and roughly 2.5% lies in the top ten. The junction had 4 bases not matched to a gene; V was cut back by 2 bases and J by 7 bases. This CDR3 region has 15 residues. Germline V lookup: CDR1 SGHTA, CDR2 FQGNSA. The sample taken for sequencing was peripheral blood. This clonotype was obtained from a woman of 80 years or more with COVID-19, enrolled during active disease. The rearrangement joins TRBV7-2 to TRBJ2-1, with 11 bases identical to TRBD2. CDR3 in amino acids: CASSLIAGGGNEQFF. The CDR3 coding sequence is TGTGCCAGCAGCTTAATAGCGGGAGGGGGGAATGAGCAGTTCTTC.